This entry lists 2 T cell receptor beta chains sequenced from one sample in a study of T cell responses to AZD1222 COVID-19 vaccine. Sequencing used immunoSEQ multiplex PCR; TCRdb keeps in-frame clones, though not all of them. The repertoire holds 80,000 to 90,000 clones, 85% to 90% seen once, with around 4.5% in the top ten. The sample here was peripheral blood, taken on day 0 of MenACWY control vaccination. These TCRs come from an adult in good health.

The chain carries TRBV11-2 and TRBJ1-3, with D tentatively TRBD1 (5 bases). The CDR3 is made up of 14 amino acids. Germline CDR1 is SGHAT and CDR2 is FQNNGV. V was shortened by 4 bases and J by 3 bases, with 10 bases between the two germline ends. CDR3: CASSWEGRGNTIYF. The CDR3 DNA reads TGTGCCAGCAGCTGGGAGGGGCGTGGAAACACCATATATTTT.

The chain couples TRBV10-1 to TRBJ2-3; a weak D match, TRBD2 (6 bases). V was pared by 5 bases and J by 2 bases, with 8 bases between. CDR1 is WNHNN and CDR2 is SYGVQD in the germline V gene (reference sequence). This CDR3 has 13 amino acids. CDR3 residues: CASSRESTDTQYF. CDR3 sequence (DNA): TGCGCCAGCAGTCGGGAGTCCACAGATACGCAGTATTTT.